The 3 T cell receptor beta chains below all came from one sample that was sequenced in a study of vaccination effects on CD4 cells after COVID-19. For these TCRs, the target antigens are not known. Within the ViraFEST assay, antigen-specific CD4+ T cells underwent expansion with viral peptide pools prior to sequencing. The culture ran for 10 days, and then CD4+ T cells were isolated. Vaccine recipients, nucleocapsid antibody negative, had no prior SARS-CoV-2 infection. Only in-frame clones appear in the TCRdb table, and some are missing; sequencing was by immunoSEQ multiplex PCR. Among 20,000 to 25,000 clones listed, 74% were seen once. The starting material was CD4+ T cells from PBMCs cultured with SARS-CoV-2 spike peptides, obtained before COVID-19 vaccination. The receptors shown here come from a human donor who received a COVID-19 vaccine.

This rearrangement joins TRBV10-3 to TRBJ2-3; 8 bases map to TRBD2. CDR3 size: 15 residues. The germline V gene encodes CDR1 ENHRY and CDR2 SYGVKD. J lost 3 bases, V lost 3 bases, and 5 bases had no gene match. CDR3 residues: CAISDFRGGTDTQYF. CDR3 sequence (DNA): TGTGCCATCAGTGATTTTCGCGGGGGGACAGATACGCAGTATTTT.

This clone was counted once. The CDR3 loop reads CATSRREEGEKLFF. The CDR3, as DNA: TGTGCCACCAGCCGTAGGGAGGAAGGTGAAAAACTGTTTTTT. V is TRBV15 and J is TRBJ1-4; D remains ambiguous. V lost 5 bases and J lost 7, with 14 bases in between. In germline, CDR1 is LNHNV, CDR2 YYDKDF (reference sequence). The CDR3 loop spans 14 amino acids.

V gene TRBV5-4 combines with J gene TRBJ1-1; no clear D gene. CDR1 is SGHNT, CDR2 YYREEE, per germline (reference sequence). V was clipped by 1 base and J by 8 bases, with 15 bases between them. The CDR3 contains 14 residues. CDR3 in DNA: TGTGCCAGCAGCTTGATACATTCGATCAAGGAAGCTTTCTTT. Translating it yields CASSLIHSIKEAFF.